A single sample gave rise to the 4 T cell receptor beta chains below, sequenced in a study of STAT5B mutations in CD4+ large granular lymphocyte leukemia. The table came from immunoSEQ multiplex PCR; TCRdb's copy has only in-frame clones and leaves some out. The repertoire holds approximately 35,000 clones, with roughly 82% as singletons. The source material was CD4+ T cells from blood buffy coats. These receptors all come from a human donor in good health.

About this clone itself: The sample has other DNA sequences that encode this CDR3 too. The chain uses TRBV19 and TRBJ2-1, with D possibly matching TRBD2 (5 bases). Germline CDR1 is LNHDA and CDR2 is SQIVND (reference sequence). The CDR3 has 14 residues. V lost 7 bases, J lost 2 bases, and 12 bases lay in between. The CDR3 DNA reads TGTGCCAGTAATAAGGGAGAGACCTACAATGAGCAGTTCTTC. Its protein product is CASNKGETYNEQFF. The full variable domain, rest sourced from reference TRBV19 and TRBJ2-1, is DGGITQSPKYLFRKEGQNVTLSCEQNLNHDAMYWYRQDPGQGLRLIYYSQIVNDFQKGDIAEGYSVSREKKESFPLTVTSAQKNPTAFYLCASNKGETYNEQFFGPGTRLTVL.

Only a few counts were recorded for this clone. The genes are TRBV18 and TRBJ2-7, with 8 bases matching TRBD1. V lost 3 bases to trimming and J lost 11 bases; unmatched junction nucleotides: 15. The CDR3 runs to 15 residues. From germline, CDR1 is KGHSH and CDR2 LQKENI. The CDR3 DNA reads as TGTGCCAGCTCACCGATGTTTGATCGAACAGGGGGAAAGTACTTC. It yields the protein CASSPMFDRTGGKYF.

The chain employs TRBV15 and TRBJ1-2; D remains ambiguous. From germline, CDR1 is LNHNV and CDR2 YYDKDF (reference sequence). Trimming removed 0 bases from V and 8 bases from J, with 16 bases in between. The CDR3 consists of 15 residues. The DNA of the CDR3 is TGTGCCACCAGCAGAGATTCCCTTGGATCGGGAGGCTACACCTTC. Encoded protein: CATSRDSLGSGGYTF.

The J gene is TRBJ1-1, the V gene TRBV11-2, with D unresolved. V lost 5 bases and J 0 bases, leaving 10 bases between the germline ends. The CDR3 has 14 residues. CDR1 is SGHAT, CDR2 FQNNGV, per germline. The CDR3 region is CASSADGLNTEAFF. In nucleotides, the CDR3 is TGTGCCAGCAGCGCTGACGGGCTGAACACTGAAGCTTTCTTT.